This TCR beta chain emerged from a study of T cell responses to AZD1222 COVID-19 vaccine. On this clone itself: As yet, its antigen is unknown.

Unmatched junction bases numbered 9, after V lost 4 bases and J lost 7 bases. The germline CDR1 and CDR2 sequences are SGHRS and YFSETQ. The length of the CDR3 is 14 residues. The table came from immunoSEQ multiplex PCR; TCRdb's copy has only in-frame clones and leaves some out. Of 95,000 to 150,000 clones listed, 70% to 90% are singletons. Study-level results: Vaccine-related CD4 TCRs covered spike, predominating at 160-218 and 743-854.

Source: peripheral blood, taken on day 0 of AZD1222 vaccination. The chain is built from TRBV5-1 and TRBJ1-1, with 8 bases lining up with TRBD1. The sequence was obtained from an adult in good health. CDR3 loop: CASSPDRAGIEAFF. The CDR3 DNA is TGCGCCAGCAGCCCGGACAGGGCGGGGATTGAAGCTTTCTTT.